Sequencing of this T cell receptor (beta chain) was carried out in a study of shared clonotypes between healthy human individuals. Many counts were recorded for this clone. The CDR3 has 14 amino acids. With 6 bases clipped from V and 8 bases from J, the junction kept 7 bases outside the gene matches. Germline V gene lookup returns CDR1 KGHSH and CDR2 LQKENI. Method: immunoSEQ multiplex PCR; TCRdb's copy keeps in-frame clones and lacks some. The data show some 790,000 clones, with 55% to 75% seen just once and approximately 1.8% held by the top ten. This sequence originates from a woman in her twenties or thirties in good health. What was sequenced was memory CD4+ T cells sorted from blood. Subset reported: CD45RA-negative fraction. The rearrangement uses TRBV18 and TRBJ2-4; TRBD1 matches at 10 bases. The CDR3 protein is CASSQGQGGHIQYF. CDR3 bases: TGTGCCAGCTCTCAAGGACAGGGGGGGCACATTCAGTACTTC.